This paragraph reports one T cell receptor beta chain. Its antigen is still unknown. No clone much larger than this one lies a single base away; base qualities are absent. The collaborating institutions used their own protocols to collect whole blood in K2EDTA tubes. For TCRbeta analysis, collaborator samples were shipped as frozen whole blood, as isolated PBMCs, or as DNA extracted from either sample type. The data are from a study of blood T cell repertoires in COVID-19 (dated by TCRdb to about 2020). Regarding the research as a whole: Collaborator samples came from the United States, Italy and Spain and covered acute and convalescent phases of COVID-19. The prospective study material was composed of cDNA or gDNA derived from T cells, B-cell-depleted T cells, or PBMCs. Subjects who had been exposed to COVID-19, were actively infected with it, or had recovered from it provided the deeply sampled blood TCRbeta repertoires that made up the dataset. The repertoires were released in a freely available public database meant as a resource for research on the immune response to SARS-CoV-2. Samples were obtained from the ongoing ImmuneRACE study (first 160 participants) and from about 1,300 subjects provided by 6 global collaborators. The sample metadata nearly always contained a de-identified subject ID, COVID-19 status, age in years and sex. Where available, HLA class I and class II types were obtained from metadata supplied by the sample provider rather than from assay-based typing. The full study reports these points: The amount of clinical and demographic metadata varied by source and participant and was provided uncurated.

TCRbeta CDR3 regions were amplified from genomic DNA by means of the immunoSEQ Assay, a bias-controlled multiplex PCR. As for how the authors treated the data: The number of nucleated cells in each sample was estimated by amplification of reference gene primers within the assay. To quantify the absolute abundance of each unique TCRbeta CDR3 rearrangement, sequence reads were collapsed and filtered. For each sample, productive Simpson clonality was calculated by taking the square root of Simpson's diversity index across productive rearrangements. The source is immuneACCESS, and TCRdb retained only in-frame sequences with V and J called. Part of the clones is not carried over; for the studies checked, unresolved V genes explain less than half of this, and the remainder is unexplained. The DNA was the basis for D and trimming; V, J and clone size are from that table. This sample lists 110,000 to 150,000 clones; roughly 90% were detected once. The ten biggest clones cover around 1.9% of the sample.

Sequencing used peripheral blood. This TCR was sampled from an older man with acute or convalescent COVID-19.

The nucleotide sequence reads TGTGCCAGCAGCTTAGGGGCAGCGGGGGACTCCTACGAGCAGTACTTC. Its protein reads: CASSLGAAGDSYEQYF. The chain is encoded by TRBV7-9 joined to TRBJ2-7; 8 central bases correspond to TRBD2. From V the trimming removes 1 base and from J it removes 0 bases, while the gene matches leave 5 bases of the junction unaccounted for. The germline V gene encodes CDR1 SEHNR and CDR2 FQNEAQ (reference sequence). Measured from the cysteine to the phenylalanine, the CDR3 is 16 residues long. The read is trimmed to its CDR3 DNA, 48 bases read in frame from base 1.